The clone carrying this TCR beta chain was recorded a few times. Its specificity is unknown. TCRdb re-derived calls from the 5' RACE reads in MiXCR, one entry per CDR3 protein. The data contain 450,000 or so distinct CDR3 sequences, around an eighth of them singletons. Germline CDR1 is SGHVS and CDR2 is FQNEAQ. The CDR3 length is 15 residues. V lost 1 base, J lost 2 bases, and 12 bases lay in between. The sample is drawn from a study of identical twins. Study results and limitations: The study found excess low generation probability among twin-shared out-of-frame alpha sequences.

The same sample was also studied in work on yellow fever vaccine responses in identical twins.

This receptor was obtained from a woman aged 18 to 35 in good health. Material for sequencing was CD4+ T cells sorted from blood. V gene TRBV7-8 combines with J gene TRBJ2-7; D is possibly TRBD1 or TRBD2 (5 bases each). The CDR3 DNA follows: TGTGCCAGCAGCTTAGTGGGTCGGGGACCCTACGAGCAGTACTTC. It codes for CASSLVGRGPYEQYF.